The entry that follows covers one T cell receptor (beta chain) sequence. Its antigen is unknown. The source of the sample is a study of T cell responses to AZD1222 COVID-19 vaccine. General observations from the study: Clonal diversity was possibly underestimated; the donors were predominantly white British and more often female.

Looked up from germline, CDR1 is SEHNR and CDR2 is FQNEAQ (reference sequence). This CDR3 contains 13 residues. Trimming stripped 1 base from V and 9 bases from J, with 10 bases between. TCRdb's table, derived via immunoSEQ multiplex PCR, lists solely in-frame clones and lacks some. The sample contains 100,000 to 120,000 clones, nearly 90% of which appear only once. This receptor was taken from an adult in good health. Material: peripheral blood, obtained on day 0 of AZD1222 vaccination. V gene TRBV7-9 combines with J gene TRBJ1-5; D not resolved. CDR3 sequence: CASSLGSEGPQHF. DNA of the CDR3: TGTGCCAGCAGCTTAGGTTCGGAAGGGCCCCAGCATTTT.